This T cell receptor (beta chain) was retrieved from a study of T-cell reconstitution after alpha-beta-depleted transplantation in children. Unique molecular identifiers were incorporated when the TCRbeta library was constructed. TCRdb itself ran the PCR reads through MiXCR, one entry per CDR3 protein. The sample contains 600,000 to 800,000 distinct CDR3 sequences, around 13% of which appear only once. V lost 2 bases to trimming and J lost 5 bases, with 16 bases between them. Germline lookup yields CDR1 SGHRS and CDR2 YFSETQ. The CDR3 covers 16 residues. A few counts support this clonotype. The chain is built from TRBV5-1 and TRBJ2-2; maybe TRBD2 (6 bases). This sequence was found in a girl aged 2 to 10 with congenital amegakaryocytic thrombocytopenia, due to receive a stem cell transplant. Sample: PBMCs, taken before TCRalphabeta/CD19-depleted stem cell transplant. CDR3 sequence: CASSFNQGLRTGELFF. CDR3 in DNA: TGCGCCAGCAGCTTCAACCAGGGACTCCGGACCGGGGAGCTGTTTTTT.